The clone carrying this T cell receptor beta chain showed up just once. The antigen is unknown. Researchers ran the PCR with 60 Vbeta and 13 Jbeta primers. Assay: immunoSEQ multiplex PCR; the TCRdb copy retains only in-frame clones and omits some. In the table there are about 130,000 clones, roughly 74% of which are singletons. This sample was included in a study of cytomegalovirus exposure and HLA in healthy donors. Study as a whole: A previous analysis identified around 120 million unique TCR beta sequences derived from roughly 180 million T cells.

The CDR3 consists of 17 residues. The germline gives CDR1 LGHNA, CDR2 YNFKEQ. Losses at the gene ends were 4 bases for V and 0 bases for J; bases not matched to a gene: 11. Study-level points and caveats: Rarity characterized most TCR sequences, yet some public TCRs appeared in many donors.

The chain has TRBV4-2 and TRBJ1-1, with 7 bases that match TRBD1. Sequencing input: PBMCs. The TCR comes from a male donor in good health and CMV-seronegative. This CDR3 reads CASSRTTGAYLNTEAFF. The CDR3 DNA sequence: TGTGCCAGCAGCCGTACTACAGGGGCCTACTTGAACACTGAAGCTTTCTTT.